The clone carrying this TCR beta chain was recorded a few times. Antigen: not known. The record originates from a study of T-cell reconstitution after alpha-beta-depleted transplantation in children. Trimming pared 3 bases from V and 8 bases from J, leaving 13 bases between. CDR3 length: 14 residues. TCRbeta library construction was performed incorporating unique molecular identifiers. TCRdb reanalysed the PCR reads using MiXCR and keeps one entry per CDR3 protein. The sample includes around 960,000 distinct CDR3 sequences, roughly 29% seen only once; the top ten take about 28%. Findings of the study overall: T-cell numbers and diversity one year post-transplant derived largely from freshly generated T cells.

The input for sequencing was PBMCs, mostly from graft donor cells, taken 360 days after TCRalphabeta/CD19-depleted stem cell transplant. This chain joins TRBV12-3 or TRBV12-4 and TRBJ1-4; possibly TRBD1 for D (6 bases). The sequence came from a boy under three years old who had a stem cell transplant for SCID, so the T cells may come from the graft donor. CDR3 sequence reads: CASSFRTEVEKLFF. The CDR3, as DNA: TGTGCCAGCAGTTTCAGGACAGAGGTCGAAAAACTGTTTTTT.